This T cell receptor (beta chain) was retrieved from a study of tumor and adjacent non-tumor tissue in lung cancer. A modified ARM-PCR protocol with three rounds of nested PCR amplified TCRbeta. Each CDR3 protein is one row after TCRdb ran MiXCR on the multiplex PCR reads. The sample includes tens of thousands of distinct CDR3 sequences, about 61% of them seen just once. Broader study findings: TCR diversity was significantly greater in tumor than normal lung tissue. Tumor TCR diversity, when higher, was linked to shorter survival. Normal lung showed higher cumulative top 100 clone frequency than tumor.

RNA was extracted from bulk tissue without any cell sorting. Distant lung tissue was collected more than 3 cm away from the tumor edge. Between August and November 2014, newly diagnosed, chemotherapy-naive lung cancer patients underwent thoracic surgery in China. The germline V gene has CDR1 DFQATT and CDR2 SNEGSKA (reference sequence). The V end lost 0 bases, the J end lost 0 bases, and 15 bases lay between the germline ends. The CDR3 totals 17 residues. As concerns this clonotype: Its antigen remains unknown.

The receptor was isolated from an older man with non-small cell lung cancer. The sequenced sample consisted of distant non-tumor lung tissue. V usage is TRBV20-1 and J usage is TRBJ2-1, with D perhaps matching TRBD2 (5 bases). The CDR3 sequence: CSARDPRTVSSYNEQFF. Here the CDR3 DNA reads TGCAGTGCTAGAGATCCTAGGACTGTGAGCTCCTACAATGAGCAGTTCTTC.